What follows are 25 T cell receptor beta chains derived from one specimen sequenced in a study of blood T cell repertoires in COVID-19. Using immunoSEQ multiplex PCR, the repertoire was profiled, and TCRdb retains in-frame clones only, with some absent. The table lists under 300,000 clones, roughly 85% of them singletons. The sequenced sample consisted of peripheral blood. The receptor source for this set is a woman in her 30s with active or convalescent COVID-19.

The chain is built from TRBV5-1 and TRBJ1-6; D is possibly TRBD1 (5 bases). This CDR3 contains 12 residues. Per germline, CDR1 SGHRS and CDR2 YFSETQ. V dropped 0 bases and J dropped 13 bases, with 8 bases sitting between them. The CDR3: CASSLGKGPLHF. As DNA, the CDR3 is TGCGCCAGCAGCTTGGGGAAGGGGCCCCTCCACTTT.

The gene calls are TRBV7-2 and TRBJ1-5; D remains unclear. The V and J ends lost 5 bases and 7 bases respectively, with 12 bases between them. Germline loops: CDR1 SGHTA, CDR2 FQGNSA. The CDR3 totals 13 residues. The DNA of the CDR3 is TGTGCCAGCAGCCCCCGGCGCGGGCAGCCCCAGCATTTT. Encoded protein: CASSPRRGQPQHF. Based on the CDR3 plus reference TRBV7-2 and TRBJ1-5, the full variable domain is GAGVSQSPSNKVTEKGKDVELRCDPISGHTALYWYRQSLGQGLEFLIYFQGNSAPDKSGLPSDRFSAERTGGSVSTLTIQRTQQEDSAVYLCASSPRRGQPQHFGDGTRLSIL.

The V gene is TRBV12-3 or TRBV12-4, the J gene TRBJ2-7; TRBD1 is a possible D gene (6 bases). This CDR3 is 13 amino acids long. The germline V and J ends were trimmed by 6 bases and 5 bases, with 14 bases remaining between them. CDR3: CASSLTGYHEQYF. The CDR3 nucleotides are TGTGCCAGCAGCTTGACAGGTTACCACGAGCAGTACTTC.

This clone is a singleton in its sample. The CDR3 spells CASRNLYF. CDR3 bases: TGTGCCAGCAGAAATCTGTACTTC. The chain combines TRBV2 with TRBJ2-5; no clear D gene. The V end was cut by 6 bases, the J end by 13 bases, with 6 bases between. CDR1 and CDR2 (germline): SNHLY, FYNNEI. The CDR3 consists of 8 residues.

V and J are TRBV18 and TRBJ1-1; 10 bases align to TRBD1. Germline V gene lookup returns CDR1 KGHSH and CDR2 LQKENI. This CDR3 has 15 amino acids. Losses at the gene ends were 4 bases for V and 4 bases for J; bases not matched to a gene: 6. The CDR3 loop reads CASSRGQGGITEAFF. DNA for the CDR3: TGTGCCAGCTCACGTGGACAGGGGGGAATCACTGAAGCTTTCTTT.

V usage is TRBV21-1 and J usage is TRBJ2-3; the table gives TRBD1 as D, unverified against the DNA. TRBV21-1 is a pseudogene. The CDR3 has 14 amino acids. The CDR3 DNA sequence: TGTGCCAGCAAAGGGGTGGAGCCCACAGATACGCAGTATTTT. It specifies CASKGVEPTDTQYF.

This chain connects TRBV7-2 to TRBJ1-2; D possibly corresponds to TRBD1 (5 bases). This CDR3 region has 13 residues. From germline, CDR1 is SGHTA and CDR2 FQGNSA. The V end lost 3 bases, the J end lost 7 bases, and 12 bases lay between the germline ends. CDR3 amino acids: CASSLRWGVGYTF. In DNA, the CDR3 is TGTGCCAGCAGCTTGAGGTGGGGCGTTGGCTACACCTTC.

The V and J genes are TRBV23-1 and TRBJ2-1, with 7 positions matching TRBD2. TRBV23-1 is flagged as an ORF with uncertain function. The CDR3 runs to 17 residues. Trimming took 6 bases from V and 1 from J; bases not matched to a gene: 12. The CDR3 region is CASSLDPTSWSYNEQFF. CDR3 sequence (DNA): TGCGCCAGCAGCCTTGACCCGACTAGCTGGTCCTACAATGAGCAGTTCTTC.

V gene TRBV5-1 combines with J gene TRBJ2-1; 13 nucleotides line up with TRBD2. The CDR3 loop spans 18 amino acids. The junction had 9 bases not matched to a gene; V was cut back by 3 bases and J by 3 bases. Germline V gene sequence: CDR1 SGHRS, CDR2 YFSETQ. As DNA, the CDR3 is TGCGCCAGCAGCTCCGGGACTAGCGGGGTGATGAACTACAATGAGCAGTTCTTC. It codes for CASSSGTSGVMNYNEQFF.

The chain employs TRBV5-1 and TRBJ1-2, with 11 bases lining up with TRBD1. This CDR3 is 17 amino acids long. Germline CDR1 reads SGHRS; CDR2 reads YFSETQ. Trimming at V came to 4 bases and at J to 4 bases, leaving 12 bases not matched to a gene. The DNA of the CDR3 is TGCGCCAGCAGCCCCGGCTCGGGGGGACAGGGGGGCTATGGCTACACCTTC. The encoded protein is CASSPGSGGQGGYGYTF.

The V and J genes are TRBV5-1 and TRBJ1-4; 11 bases map to TRBD1. Per germline, CDR1 SGHRS and CDR2 YFSETQ. V dropped 4 bases and J dropped 5; count of bases not matched to a gene: 4. CDR3 size: 15 residues. The CDR3 protein is CASSVRTGGNEKLFF. The CDR3, as DNA: TGCGCCAGCAGCGTACGGACAGGGGGCAATGAAAAACTGTTTTTT.

This chain joins TRBV7-2 and TRBJ1-4; D is perhaps TRBD1 (5 bases). Germline-derived CDR1 and CDR2 are SGHTA and FQGNSA. V was clipped by 7 bases and J by 5 bases, with 11 bases between them. The CDR3 has 13 amino acids. CDR3 region: CASTRQKNEKLFF. The CDR3 nucleotides are TGTGCCAGCACCCGACAGAAGAATGAAAAACTGTTTTTT.

Only a few counts were recorded for this clone. The chain has TRBV5-4 and TRBJ2-7, with 9 bases matching TRBD1. Germline V gene lookup returns CDR1 SGHNT and CDR2 YYREEE (reference sequence). V lost 4 bases to trimming and J lost 3 bases; unmatched junction nucleotides: 11. The CDR3 totals 16 residues. The CDR3 nucleotides are TGTGCCAGCAGCACCACCGCCGGGACAGGGAACTACGAGCAGTACTTC. This codes for CASSTTAGTGNYEQYF.

V gene TRBV6-2 or TRBV6-3 combines with J gene TRBJ1-1, with TRBD1 matching 8 bases. The J segment lost 1 base and the V segment lost 6 bases, leaving 7 bases of the junction unmatched. CDR3 length: 15 amino acids. Germline V CDR1 and CDR2: MNHEY, SVGEGT. Written as DNA, the CDR3 is TGTGCCAGCAGCCAGTCAGGGGGCCCGAACACTGAAGCTTTCTTT. Amino acids: CASSQSGGPNTEAFF.

CDR3 in amino acids: CAWSAGFNYGYTF. The CDR3 region has the DNA TGTGCCTGGAGTGCAGGGTTTAACTATGGCTACACCTTC. The chain carries TRBV30 and TRBJ1-2; possibly TRBD1 for D (5 bases). There are 13 residues in the CDR3. Looked up from germline, CDR1 is GTSNPN and CDR2 is SVGIG (reference sequence). V was cut by 1 base and J by 1 base, with 7 bases left in between.

J is TRBJ1-4 and V is TRBV28, with D perhaps matching TRBD1 (6 bases). Germline CDR1 is MDHEN and CDR2 is SYDVKM. The CDR3 length is 14 residues. The CDR3 sequence is CATQEAGVKTGLFF. For the CDR3, the DNA is TGTGCTACCCAAGAGGCAGGGGTTAAAACTGGGCTGTTTTTT.

The chain combines TRBV19 with TRBJ2-1; 9 nucleotides align to TRBD2. This CDR3 has 13 amino acids. The V gene's germline CDR1 is LNHDA and CDR2 SQIVND (reference sequence). J was trimmed by 4 bases and V by 5 bases; bases with no gene match: 0. The CDR3 here is CASSLAGYNEQFF. The DNA of the CDR3 is TGTGCCAGTAGTCTAGCGGGGTACAATGAGCAGTTCTTC. Full variable domain (rest looked up from reference TRBV19 and TRBJ2-1): DGGITQSPKYLFRKEGQNVTLSCEQNLNHDAMYWYRQDPGQGLRLIYYSQIVNDFQKGDIAEGYSVSREKKESFPLTVTSAQKNPTAFYLCASSLAGYNEQFFGPGTRLTVL.

The table lists this clone with a count of one. The chain carries TRBV4-2 and TRBJ1-5; 7 bases align to TRBD1. The CDR3 sequence is 13 residues long. The trim removed 7 bases at V and 2 bases at J, leaving 2 bases unmatched. Germline V gives CDR1 LGHNA, CDR2 YNFKEQ. CDR3 region: CASTDRGNQPQHF. The CDR3 DNA sequence: TGTGCCAGCACCGACAGGGGCAATCAGCCCCAGCATTTT.

The chain combines TRBV9 with TRBJ2-2; weak D call: TRBD1 (5 bases). V lost 0 bases and J 4 bases, leaving 10 bases between the germline ends. The CDR3 consists of 15 residues. Germline V gene lookup returns CDR1 SGDLS and CDR2 YYNGEE. The CDR3 spells CASSVEGSGTGELFF. The DNA for the CDR3 is TGTGCCAGCAGCGTAGAGGGGTCCGGCACCGGGGAGCTGTTTTTT.

The chain joins TRBV11-2 to TRBJ2-7, with a possible D match to TRBD2 (5 bases). The CDR3 has 15 residues. Looked up from germline, CDR1 is SGHAT and CDR2 is FQNNGV. The V end was cut by 3 bases, the J end by 9 bases, with 21 bases between. As DNA, the CDR3 is TGTGCCAGCAGCTTGACGGGAACAGTCCCAGGAGGGCAGTACTTC. It yields the protein CASSLTGTVPGGQYF.

The chain has TRBV10-1 and TRBJ1-2; D perhaps matches TRBD1 (6 bases). This CDR3 has 14 amino acids. V lost 0 bases to trimming and J lost 6 bases, with 11 bases between them. Germline CDR1 is WNHNN and CDR2 is SYGVQD (reference sequence). The CDR3 nucleotides are TGCGCCAGCAGTGAGTCCGCAGGGGACCATGGCTACACCTTC. It is translated as CASSESAGDHGYTF.

The chain has TRBV6-2 or TRBV6-3 and TRBJ2-7; TRBD2 might be the D (6 bases). The CDR3 is 15 amino acids. Trimming shortened V by 6 bases and J by 0 bases, and 15 bases separated the two germline ends. The germline V gene encodes CDR1 MNHEY and CDR2 SVGEGT. The CDR3 nucleotides are TGTGCCAGCAGCCCCCGAGGGACTGGCTCCTACGAGCAGTACTTC. Its protein is CASSPRGTGSYEQYF.

The sample holds a few counts of this clone. This chain uses TRBV15 with TRBJ1-2, with TRBD1 identical over 9 bases. V lost 5 bases and J lost 3; bases outside the gene matches: 7. The length of the CDR3 is 15 residues. Per germline, CDR1 LNHNV and CDR2 YYDKDF (reference sequence). CDR3 in amino acids: CATSATGGNHYGYTF. CDR3 coding DNA: TGTGCCACCAGCGCGACAGGGGGGAATCACTATGGCTACACCTTC.

The chain is built from TRBV4-2 and TRBJ2-5; 15 nucleotides agree with TRBD2. CDR3 length: 16 residues. Germline V gene data show CDR1 as LGHNA and CDR2 as YNFKEQ. J gave up 4 bases and V 1 base, and 1 base lay outside the gene matches. In nucleotides, the CDR3 is TGTGCCAGCAGCCAAGCGGGACTAGCGGGGGGAGAGACCCAGTACTTC. This translates into CASSQAGLAGGETQYF.

This chain connects TRBV2 to TRBJ2-7; 10 positions match TRBD1. The V gene end was trimmed by 5 bases and the J gene end by 12 bases; junction bases not matched to a gene: 10. The germline V gene has CDR1 SNHLY and CDR2 FYNNEI. This CDR3 has 13 amino acids. The CDR3 reads CASSPRDRGSAYF. The CDR3 DNA reads as TGTGCCAGCAGTCCCCGGGACAGGGGTAGTGCGTACTTC.